The TCR beta chain under discussion was sequenced for a study of Ad26.COV2.S vaccination and SARS-CoV-2 variants. As to treatment: 15 to 20 received Ad26.COV2.S at low or high dose, single or two shots; roughly five received placebo; per-sample allocation not given. At day 63 after the first vaccine or placebo injection, samples were drawn. Clones were sequenced by immunoSEQ multiplex PCR, and TCRdb holds only the in-frame ones, with some missing. The sample has hundreds of thousands of clones, more than 70% seen once. V trimming: 10 bases; J trimming: 0 bases; junction bases outside the gene matches: 14. The CDR3 is made up of 19 amino acids. Per germline, CDR1 ENHRY and CDR2 SYGVKD.

The receptor was derived from a person aged 18-65 years who received the Ad26.COV2.S COVID-19 vaccine or a placebo. The chain combines TRBV10-3 with TRBJ2-1; 14 nucleotides agree with TRBD2. Sequenced material: peripheral blood, taken in a trial of Ad26.COV2.S vaccine versus placebo. DNA of the CDR3: TGTGCCACCCAACGGGGGGGACTAGCGGGAGTCGGCTCCTACAATGAGCAGTTCTTC. Translating gives CATQRGGLAGVGSYNEQFF.